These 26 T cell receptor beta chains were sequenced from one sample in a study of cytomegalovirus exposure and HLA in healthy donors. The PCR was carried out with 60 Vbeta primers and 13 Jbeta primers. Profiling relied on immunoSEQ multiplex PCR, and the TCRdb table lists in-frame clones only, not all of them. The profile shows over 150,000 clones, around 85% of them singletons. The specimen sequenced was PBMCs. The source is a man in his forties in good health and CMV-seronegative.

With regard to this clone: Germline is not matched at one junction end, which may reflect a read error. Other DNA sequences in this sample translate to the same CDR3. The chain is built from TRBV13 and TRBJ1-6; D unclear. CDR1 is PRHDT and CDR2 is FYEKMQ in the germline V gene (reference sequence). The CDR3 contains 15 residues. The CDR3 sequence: CASSSLQIYNSPLHF. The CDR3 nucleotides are TGTGCCAGCAGCTCGTTACAGATCTATAATTCACCCCTCCACTTC.

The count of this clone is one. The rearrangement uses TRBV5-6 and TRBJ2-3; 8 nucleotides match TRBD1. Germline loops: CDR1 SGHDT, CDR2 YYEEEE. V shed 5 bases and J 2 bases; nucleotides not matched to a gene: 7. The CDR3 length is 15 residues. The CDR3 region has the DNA TGTGCCAGCAGACTCGACAGGGGCCTCACAGATACGCAGTATTTT. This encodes CASRLDRGLTDTQYF.

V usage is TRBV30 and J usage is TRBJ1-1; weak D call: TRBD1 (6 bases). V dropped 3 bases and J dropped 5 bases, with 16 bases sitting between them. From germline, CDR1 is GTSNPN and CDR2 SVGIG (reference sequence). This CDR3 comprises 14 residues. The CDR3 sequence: CAWSEIRGMTEAFF. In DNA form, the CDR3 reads TGTGCCTGGAGCGAAATCAGGGGAATGACTGAAGCTTTCTTT. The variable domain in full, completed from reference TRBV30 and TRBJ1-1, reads SQTIHQWPATLVQPVGSPLSLECTVEGTSNPNLYWYRQAAGRGLQLLFYSVGIGQISSEVPQNLSASRPQDRQFILSSKKLLLSDSGFYLCAWSEIRGMTEAFFGQGTRLTVV.

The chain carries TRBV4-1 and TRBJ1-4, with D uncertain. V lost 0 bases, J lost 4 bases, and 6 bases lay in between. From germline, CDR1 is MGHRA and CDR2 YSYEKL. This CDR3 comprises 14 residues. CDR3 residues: CASSQESLNEKLFF. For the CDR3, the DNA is TGCGCCAGCAGCCAAGAGTCCCTTAATGAAAAACTGTTTTTT.

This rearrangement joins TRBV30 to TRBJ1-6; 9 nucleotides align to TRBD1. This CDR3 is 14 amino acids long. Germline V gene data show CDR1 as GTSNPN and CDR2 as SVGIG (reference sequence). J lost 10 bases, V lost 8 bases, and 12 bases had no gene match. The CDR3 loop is CALDSRDRVSPLHF. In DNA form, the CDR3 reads TGTGCCCTCGACTCCCGGGACAGGGTCTCACCCCTCCACTTT.

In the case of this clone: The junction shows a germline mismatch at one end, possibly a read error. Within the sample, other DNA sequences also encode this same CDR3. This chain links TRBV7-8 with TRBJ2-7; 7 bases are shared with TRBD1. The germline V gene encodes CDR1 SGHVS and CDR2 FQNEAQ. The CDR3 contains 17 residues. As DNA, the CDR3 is TGTGCCAGCAGCCTAGCCTGGGGCAGGGACAGCTCCTACGAGCAGTACTTC. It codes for CASSLAWGRDSSYEQYF.

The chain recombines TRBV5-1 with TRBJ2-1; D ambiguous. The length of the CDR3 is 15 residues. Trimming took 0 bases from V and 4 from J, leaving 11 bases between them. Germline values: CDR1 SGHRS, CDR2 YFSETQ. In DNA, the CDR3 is TGCGCCAGCAGCTTGGCTCAGGCAAGGTACAATGAGCAGTTCTTC. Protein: CASSLAQARYNEQFF.

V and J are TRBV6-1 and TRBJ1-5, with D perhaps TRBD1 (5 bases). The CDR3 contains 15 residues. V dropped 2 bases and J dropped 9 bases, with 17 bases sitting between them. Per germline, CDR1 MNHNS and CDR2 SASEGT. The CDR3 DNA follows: TGTGCCAGCAGTGAAATGGAAGGAGGGGTTCGGCCCCAGCATTTT. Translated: CASSEMEGGVRPQHF.

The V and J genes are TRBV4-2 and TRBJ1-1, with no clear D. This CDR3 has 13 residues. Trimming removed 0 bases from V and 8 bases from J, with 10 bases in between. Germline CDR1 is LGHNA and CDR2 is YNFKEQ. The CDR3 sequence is CASSQESVTEAFF. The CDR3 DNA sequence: TGTGCCAGCAGCCAAGAATCAGTTACGGAAGCTTTCTTT.

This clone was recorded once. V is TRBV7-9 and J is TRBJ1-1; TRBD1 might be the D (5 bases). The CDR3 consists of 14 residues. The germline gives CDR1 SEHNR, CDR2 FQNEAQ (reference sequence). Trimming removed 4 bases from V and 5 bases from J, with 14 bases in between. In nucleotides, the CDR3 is TGTGCCAGCAGCTCAAGCGGGGGGGGGACTGAAGCTTTCTTT. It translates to CASSSSGGGTEAFF.

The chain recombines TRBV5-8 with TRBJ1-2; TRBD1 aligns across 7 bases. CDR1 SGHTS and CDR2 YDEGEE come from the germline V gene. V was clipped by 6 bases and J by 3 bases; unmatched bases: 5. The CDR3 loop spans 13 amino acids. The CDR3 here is CASNYRGDYGYTF. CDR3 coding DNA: TGTGCCAGCAACTACAGGGGAGACTATGGCTACACCTTC.

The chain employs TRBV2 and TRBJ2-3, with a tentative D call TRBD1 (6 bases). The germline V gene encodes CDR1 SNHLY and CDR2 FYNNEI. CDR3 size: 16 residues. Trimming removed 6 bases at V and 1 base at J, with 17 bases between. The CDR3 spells CASSTKQGFGTDTQYF. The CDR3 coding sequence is TGTGCCAGCAGCACCAAACAGGGATTCGGCACAGATACGCAGTATTTT.

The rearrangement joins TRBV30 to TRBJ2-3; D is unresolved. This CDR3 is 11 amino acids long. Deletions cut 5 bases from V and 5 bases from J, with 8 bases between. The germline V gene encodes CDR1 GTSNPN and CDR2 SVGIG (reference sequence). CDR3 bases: TGTGCCTGGGGAGTTGAAGATACGCAGTATTTT. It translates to CAWGVEDTQYF.

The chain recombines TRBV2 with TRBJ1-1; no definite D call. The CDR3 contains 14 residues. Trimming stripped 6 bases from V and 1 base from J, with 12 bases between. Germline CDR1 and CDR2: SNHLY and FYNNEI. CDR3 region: CASSPGLGNTEAFF. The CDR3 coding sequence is TGTGCCAGCAGCCCAGGACTGGGGAACACTGAAGCTTTCTTT.

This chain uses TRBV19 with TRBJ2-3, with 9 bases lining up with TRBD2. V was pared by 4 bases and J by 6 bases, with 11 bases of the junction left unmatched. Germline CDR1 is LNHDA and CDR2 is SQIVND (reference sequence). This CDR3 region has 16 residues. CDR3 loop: CASSTLAGPNVDTQYF. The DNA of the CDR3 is TGTGCCAGTAGTACTCTAGCGGGGCCAAACGTGGATACGCAGTATTTT.

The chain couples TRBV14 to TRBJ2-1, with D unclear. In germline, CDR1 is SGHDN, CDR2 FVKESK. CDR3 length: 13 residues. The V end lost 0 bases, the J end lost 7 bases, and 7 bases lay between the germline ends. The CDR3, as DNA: TGTGCCAGCAGCCAAGATGTCTATAATGAGCAGTTCTTC. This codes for CASSQDVYNEQFF.

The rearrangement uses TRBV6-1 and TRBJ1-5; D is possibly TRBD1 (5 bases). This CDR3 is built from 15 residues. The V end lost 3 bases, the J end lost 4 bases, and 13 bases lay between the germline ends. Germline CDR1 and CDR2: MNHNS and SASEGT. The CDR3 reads CASSEGQIRNQPQHF. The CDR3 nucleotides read TGTGCCAGCAGTGAGGGGCAGATTAGAAATCAGCCCCAGCATTTT.

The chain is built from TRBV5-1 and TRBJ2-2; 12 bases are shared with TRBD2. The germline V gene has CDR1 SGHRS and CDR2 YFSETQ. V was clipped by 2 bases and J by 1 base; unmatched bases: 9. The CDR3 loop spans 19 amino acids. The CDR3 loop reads CASSLSYLAGGLNTGELFF. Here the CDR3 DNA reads TGCGCCAGCAGCTTAAGTTATCTAGCGGGGGGGCTGAACACCGGGGAGCTGTTTTTT.

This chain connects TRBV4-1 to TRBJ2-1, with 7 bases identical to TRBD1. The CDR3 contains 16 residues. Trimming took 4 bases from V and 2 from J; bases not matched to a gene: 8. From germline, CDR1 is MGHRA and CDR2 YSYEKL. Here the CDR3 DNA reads TGCGCCAGCAGCCTCATAGCCGGGACAGCCTACAATGAGCAGTTCTTC. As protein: CASSLIAGTAYNEQFF.

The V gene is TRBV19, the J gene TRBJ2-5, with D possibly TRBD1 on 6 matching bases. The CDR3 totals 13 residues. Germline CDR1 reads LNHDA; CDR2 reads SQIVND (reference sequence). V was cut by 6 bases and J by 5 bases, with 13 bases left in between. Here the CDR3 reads CASSGRRGETQYF. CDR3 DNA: TGTGCCAGTAGCGGAAGAAGGGGGGAGACCCAGTACTTC.

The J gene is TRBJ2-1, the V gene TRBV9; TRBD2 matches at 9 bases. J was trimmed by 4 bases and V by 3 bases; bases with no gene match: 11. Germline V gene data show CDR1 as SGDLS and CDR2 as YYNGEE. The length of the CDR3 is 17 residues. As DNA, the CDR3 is TGTGCCAGCAGCGCGTCCTCCAGGCTAGCGGGGTACAATGAGCAGTTCTTC. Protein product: CASSASSRLAGYNEQFF.

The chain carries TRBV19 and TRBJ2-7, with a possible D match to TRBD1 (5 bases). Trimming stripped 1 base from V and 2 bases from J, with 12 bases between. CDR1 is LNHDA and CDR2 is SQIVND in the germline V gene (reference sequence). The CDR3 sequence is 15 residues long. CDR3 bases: TGTGCCAGTAGTATAGTCACCGGACACCCCTACGAGCAGTACTTC. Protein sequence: CASSIVTGHPYEQYF.

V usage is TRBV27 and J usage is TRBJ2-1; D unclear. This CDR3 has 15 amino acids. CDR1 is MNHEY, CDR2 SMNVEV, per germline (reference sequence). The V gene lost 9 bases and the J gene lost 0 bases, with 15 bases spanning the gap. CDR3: CASFNSYSSYNEQFF. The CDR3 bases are TGTGCCAGTTTTAACAGCTACAGCTCCTACAATGAGCAGTTCTTC.

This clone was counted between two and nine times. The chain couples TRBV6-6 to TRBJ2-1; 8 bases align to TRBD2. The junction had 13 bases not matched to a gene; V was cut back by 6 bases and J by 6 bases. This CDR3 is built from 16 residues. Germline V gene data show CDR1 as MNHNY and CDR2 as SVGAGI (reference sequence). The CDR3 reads CASSHHTGLAGNEQFF. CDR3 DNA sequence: TGTGCCAGCAGCCACCATACCGGGCTAGCGGGCAATGAGCAGTTCTTC.

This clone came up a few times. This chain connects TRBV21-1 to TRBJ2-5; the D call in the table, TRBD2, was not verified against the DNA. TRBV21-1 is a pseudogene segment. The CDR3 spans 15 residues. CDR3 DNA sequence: TGTGCCAGCACTCCAGACTTCCCCGCCCGGGAGACCCAGTACTTC. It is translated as CASTPDFPARETQYF.

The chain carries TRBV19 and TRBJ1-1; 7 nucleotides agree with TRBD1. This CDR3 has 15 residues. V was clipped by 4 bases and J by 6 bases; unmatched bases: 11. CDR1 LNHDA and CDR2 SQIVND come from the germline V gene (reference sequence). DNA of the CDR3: TGTGCCAGTAGTAGGAAGGGGGCGTTCAACCCTGAAGCTTTCTTT. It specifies CASSRKGAFNPEAFF.